The T cell receptor beta chain described here comes from a study of T cell responses to AZD1222 COVID-19 vaccine. Overall study results and limits: Spike regions recognized by vaccine-associated CD4 TCRs spanned the protein, led by 160-218 and 743-854. The study found Spike-specific TCR breadth and depth rose after two AZD1222 doses. There were mostly white British donors and more females than males, and clonal diversity was possibly underestimated.

Trimming removed 1 base at V and 3 bases at J, with 10 bases between. Germline V gives CDR1 SGHRS, CDR2 YFSETQ. This CDR3 is built from 15 residues. With respect to this clone: Its specificity is unknown.

Profiling relied on immunoSEQ multiplex PCR, and the TCRdb table lists in-frame clones only, not all of them. This sample has 95,000 to 110,000 clones, with 70% to 90% found just once. The receptor's source is an adult who received the AZD1222 COVID-19 vaccine. The sequencing used peripheral blood, collected 28 days after the second AZD1222 dose. The genes are TRBV5-1 and TRBJ2-2, with D possibly TRBD1 on 5 matching bases. CDR3: CASSLTAGYTGELFF. The CDR3 nucleotides are TGCGCCAGCAGCTTGACCGCAGGGTACACCGGGGAGCTGTTTTTT.